The TCR beta chain under discussion was sequenced for a study of blood T cell repertoires in COVID-19. Turning to the study itself: Acute and convalescent COVID-19 samples came from the United States, Italy and Spain. Sample material is recorded as cDNA or gDNA derived from T cells, B-cell-depleted T cells, or PBMCs.

Germline lookup yields CDR1 SGDLS and CDR2 YYNGEE. CDR3 length: 15 amino acids. The V gene lost 4 bases and the J gene lost 2 bases, with 10 bases spanning the gap. This clone was picked up one time. Original processing notes: Researchers report that nucleated cell counts were estimated from reference gene primer amplification. Repertoires were generated with immunoSEQ multiplex PCR, while TCRdb's copy carries only in-frame clones and drops some. That table supplies the V and J calls and clone size; D and trimming were determined from the DNA. The repertoire holds 60,000 to 70,000 clones, with about 88% as singletons.

Material for sequencing was peripheral blood. This receptor was identified in a woman aged 55-69 years with COVID-19, enrolled during active disease. The rearrangement uses TRBV9 and TRBJ2-6; D unclear. The CDR3 is CASSPPGAGANVLTF. The CDR3 DNA reads TGTGCCAGCAGCCCTCCGGGTGCTGGGGCCAACGTCCTGACTTTC.